This T cell receptor beta chain was captured by sequencing in a study of blood T cell repertoires in COVID-19. Study overall: Some COVID-19 samples were acute and others convalescent; all came from the United States, Italy and Spain. T cells, B-cell-depleted T cells, or PBMCs supplied cDNA or gDNA.

The protocol was immunoSEQ multiplex PCR, while the TCRdb copy is restricted to in-frame clones and leaves out a portion. The table lists 200,000 to 250,000 clones, approximately 80% of them singletons. This TCR was recovered from a woman aged 35 to 49 with active or convalescent COVID-19. Sequencing was done on a sample of peripheral blood.

CDR3 DNA sequence: TGCGCCAGCAGTCGGACTAGCGGAAGCTCCTACGAGCAGTACTTC. Protein product: CASSRTSGSSYEQYF. The chain carries TRBV10-2 and TRBJ2-7; 10 nucleotides agree with TRBD2. Germline assignment: CDR1 WSHSY and CDR2 SAAADI. The ends lost 5 bases at V and 0 bases at J; junction bases unmatched: 4. This CDR3 spans 15 amino acids.